The T cell receptor (beta chain) under discussion was sequenced for a study of radiotherapy plus CTLA-4 blockade in lung cancer. Study information: Among patients, approximately 19% showed objective responses, and over 30% had disease control. The study's findings and limits: The best predictor of response was reported to be early blood T cell clone dynamics, with interferon-beta.

Patients had chemo-refractory metastatic non-small-cell lung cancer and received focal radiation plus CTLA-4 blockade that used ipilimumab. The protocol was immunoSEQ multiplex PCR, while the TCRdb copy is restricted to in-frame clones and leaves out a portion. The sample gives around 20,000 clones, 86% of which show up once; 20% to 30% is in the top ten. With respect to this clone: No antigen is known for it.

The J segment lost 2 bases and the V segment lost 5 bases, leaving 5 bases of the junction unmatched. CDR3 length equals 15 residues. Germline V gene sequence: CDR1 SGHVS, CDR2 FNYEAQ. This TCR was sampled from a human donor with non-small cell lung cancer whose response to radiotherapy plus ipilimumab could not be evaluated. The sample here was peripheral blood, taken from a patient treated with radiotherapy plus ipilimumab. The V call is TRBV7-6, the J call TRBJ2-3; 9 bases map to TRBD1. The CDR3 spells CASSPRQGDTDTQYF. CDR3 in DNA: TGTGCCAGCAGCCCTAGACAGGGGGACACAGATACGCAGTATTTT.